The 13 T cell receptor beta chains listed next were all sequenced from one sample in a study of cytotoxic CD8 clonotypes in ibrutinib-treated CLL (dated by TCRdb to the early 2020s). The method was the immunoSEQ multiplex PCR assay. TCRdb holds this immuneACCESS table with in-frame rearrangements only. Some clones are missing; in checked studies, unresolved V genes explain under half, and the rest has no known cause. In all, the sample holds some 61,000 clones, and 68% of those were seen once. Around 5.8% of the sample rests with the top ten. Per the publication, the time point label means: about 11 months on ibrutinib. The sample in question was PBMCs, obtained after 12 months of ibrutinib treatment. The receptors were sampled from a human donor with chronic lymphocytic leukemia.

The V gene is TRBV9, the J gene TRBJ2-7, with 8 nucleotides matching TRBD1. The ends lost 0 bases at V and 3 bases at J; junction bases unmatched: 5. Germline CDR1 and CDR2: SGDLS and YYNGEE. The CDR3 totals 15 residues. The DNA for the CDR3 is TGTGCCAGCAGCGTAGAGGGGACAGGTGGCTACGAGCAGTACTTC. Protein product: CASSVEGTGGYEQYF.

The chain links TRBV19 to TRBJ2-1; 16 bases agree with TRBD2. Germline assignment: CDR1 LNHDA and CDR2 SQIVND (reference sequence). CDR3 length: 19 residues. J lost 3 bases, V lost 7 bases, and 12 bases had no gene match. CDR3 coding DNA: TGTGCCAGTACCAAACGGGGACTAGCGGGGGGGCCGCGCTACAATGAGCAGTTCTTC. It specifies CASTKRGLAGGPRYNEQFF.

This clone showed up just a few times. This chain links TRBV27 with TRBJ1-6; the match to TRBD1 covers 7 bases. V lost 8 bases, J lost 6 bases, and 10 bases stayed unmatched. The germline V gene has CDR1 MNHEY and CDR2 SMNVEV (reference sequence). The CDR3 consists of 15 residues. CDR3: CASGSRGGLNSPLHF. The CDR3 DNA sequence: TGTGCCAGCGGGTCGAGAGGGGGCCTTAATTCACCCCTCCACTTT.

This chain joins TRBV9 and TRBJ1-5, with 7 nucleotides matching TRBD1. This CDR3 has 15 residues. V trimming: 0 bases; J trimming: 3 bases; junction bases outside the gene matches: 3. Germline-derived CDR1 and CDR2 are SGDLS and YYNGEE. CDR3 residues: CASSVGQGLNQPQHF. DNA of the CDR3: TGTGCCAGCAGCGTAGGACAGGGTCTCAATCAGCCCCAGCATTTT.

This rearrangement joins TRBV9 to TRBJ2-1, with D possibly matching TRBD1 (6 bases). CDR3 length: 14 amino acids. Germline CDR1 SGDLS, CDR2 YYNGEE. The V gene lost 7 bases and the J gene lost 6 bases, with 17 bases spanning the gap. This CDR3 reads CASGTGRGPNEQFF. In DNA, the CDR3 is TGTGCCAGCGGTACTGGCAGGGGACCCAATGAGCAGTTCTTC. The full variable domain, in which reference TRBV9 and TRBJ2-1 provide the parts outside the CDR3, is DSGVTQTPKHLITATGQRVTLRCSPRSGDLSVYWYQQSLDQGLQFLIQYYNGEERAKGNILERFSAQQFPDLHSELNLSSLELGDSALYFCASGTGRGPNEQFFGPGTRLTVL.

This chain uses TRBV11-2 with TRBJ2-7; D may correspond to TRBD1 or TRBD2 (7 bases each). This CDR3 is 15 amino acids long. Germline values: CDR1 SGHAT, CDR2 FQNNGV. V shed 4 bases and J shed 0 bases, with 13 bases lying between them. CDR3 in amino acids: CASSSSRGGSYEQYF. CDR3 in DNA: TGTGCCAGCAGCTCCTCCAGGGGGGGCTCCTACGAGCAGTACTTC.

V and J are TRBV6-5 and TRBJ1-2, with D maybe TRBD1 (5 bases). Trimming pared 7 bases from V and 2 bases from J, leaving 14 bases between. The CDR3 totals 14 residues. In germline, CDR1 is MNHEY, CDR2 SVGAGI. Written as DNA, the CDR3 is TGTGCCAGCACCCGGGTGGGACGGAACTATGGCTACACCTTC. Translating it yields CASTRVGRNYGYTF.

The chain employs TRBV28 and TRBJ2-7, with TRBD1 matching over 9 bases. V dropped 7 bases and J dropped 2; count of bases not matched to a gene: 6. Per germline, CDR1 MDHEN and CDR2 SYDVKM. The CDR3 totals 14 residues. CDR3: CASTTGTGTYEQYF. The DNA for the CDR3 is TGTGCCAGCACTACCGGGACAGGGACCTACGAGCAGTACTTC. Drawing the rest from reference TRBV28 and TRBJ2-7, the complete variable domain is DVKVTQSSRYLVKRTGEKVFLECVQDMDHENMFWYRQDPGLGLRLIYFSYDVKMKEKGDIPEGYSVSREKKERFSLILESASTNQTSMYLCASTTGTGTYEQYFGPGTRLTVT.

V is TRBV30 and J is TRBJ2-7, with D unresolved. This CDR3 comprises 16 residues. V shed 3 bases and J shed 5 bases, with 23 bases lying between them. The germline V gene has CDR1 GTSNPN and CDR2 SVGIG (reference sequence). CDR3 DNA sequence: TGTGCCTGGAGCCCTGTTGGACGTCGAATGAGACACGAGCAGTACTTC. Its translation: CAWSPVGRRMRHEQYF.

J is TRBJ1-5 and V is TRBV19; D uncertain. The CDR3 has 13 amino acids. Germline loops: CDR1 LNHDA, CDR2 SQIVND (reference sequence). V lost 7 bases and J lost 4, with 11 bases in between. CDR3 residues: CASTNTRNQPQHF. The CDR3 DNA follows: TGTGCCAGTACTAACACACGAAATCAGCCCCAGCATTTT.

The chain has TRBV7-6 and TRBJ1-1; 8 bases fit TRBD1. The CDR3 covers 14 residues. Unmatched junction bases numbered 5, after V lost 3 bases and J lost 5 bases. Germline CDR1 and CDR2: SGHVS and FNYEAQ. CDR3 loop: CASSFGQGSTEAFF. The CDR3 coding sequence is TGTGCCAGCAGCTTCGGACAGGGATCAACTGAAGCTTTCTTT.

The rearrangement joins TRBV28 to TRBJ2-1; 10 nucleotides align to TRBD1. There are 13 residues in the CDR3. The junction had 4 bases not matched to a gene; V was cut back by 6 bases and J by 8 bases. Germline CDR1 is MDHEN and CDR2 is SYDVKM. CDR3 nucleotides: TGTGCCAGCAGCAGGGACAGGGGTGATGAGCAGTTCTTC. The encoded protein is CASSRDRGDEQFF.

This clone has a handful of counts. V gene TRBV4-3 combines with J gene TRBJ1-4; D gene ambiguous. Germline V gives CDR1 LGHNA, CDR2 YSLEER. CDR3 length equals 16 residues. V was clipped by 0 bases and J by 4 bases, with 12 bases between them. This chain's CDR3 is CASSQDVGLGNEKLFF. In nucleotides, the CDR3 is TGCGCCAGCAGCCAAGATGTGGGCTTGGGTAATGAAAAACTGTTTTTT.